A selection of T cell receptor beta chains follows, all from one sample in a study of shared clonotypes between healthy human individuals. Sequenced by immunoSEQ multiplex PCR; TCRdb stores in-frame clones only, minus some. The sample lists about 2 million clones, about 95% occurring once. Sequencing used naive CD4+ T cells sorted from blood. The origin of the receptors is a man aged 18 to 35 in good health. The CDR3 runs from the conserved cysteine through the conserved F or W. Fields, in order: CDR3 length, clone size, V gene, D gene, J gene, CDR3 DNA, CDR3 protein. D genes are given only for firm matches. Size is stated for part of the rows, as once, few or many counts, or as a class when the clone is expanded.

cdr3_length: 11
clone_size: -
v_call: TRBV11-2
d_call: -
j_call: TRBJ2-5
cdr3_nt: TGTGCCAGCAGCTTGCTAGAGACCCAGTACTTC
cdr3_aa: CASSLLETQYF

cdr3_length: 15
clone_size: -
v_call: TRBV7-8
d_call: TRBD2
j_call: TRBJ2-7
cdr3_nt: TGTGCCAGCAGCTTATGGAGCGGGGGCTCCTACGAGCAGTACTTC
cdr3_aa: CASSLWSGGSYEQYF

cdr3_length: 16
clone_size: many
v_call: TRBV5-1
d_call: TRBD1
j_call: TRBJ2-3
cdr3_nt: TGCGCCAGCAGCTTGGTGGACAGGGACCCTTCCGATACGCAGTATTTT
cdr3_aa: CASSLVDRDPSDTQYF

cdr3_length: 12
clone_size: once
v_call: TRBV30
d_call: -
j_call: TRBJ1-1
cdr3_nt: TGTGCCTGGAGTCGTCTGAACACTGAAGCTTTCTTT
cdr3_aa: CAWSRLNTEAFF

cdr3_length: 12
clone_size: few
v_call: TRBV18
d_call: -
j_call: TRBJ1-2
cdr3_nt: TGTGCCAGCTCCCCGGGCAGCTATGGCTACACCTTC
cdr3_aa: CASSPGSYGYTF

cdr3_length: 14
clone_size: -
v_call: TRBV30
d_call: TRBD1
j_call: TRBJ2-7
cdr3_nt: TGTGCCTGGAGTGGGGGACAGGGTGTCTACGAGCAGTACTTC
cdr3_aa: CAWSGGQGVYEQYF

cdr3_length: 12
clone_size: few
v_call: TRBV10-1
d_call: -
j_call: TRBJ2-7
cdr3_nt: TGCGCCAGCAGCGGCCAGACGGACGAGCAGTACTTC
cdr3_aa: CASSGQTDEQYF

cdr3_length: 15
clone_size: -
v_call: TRBV18
d_call: TRBD1
j_call: TRBJ1-5
cdr3_nt: TGTGCCAGCTCACCAGGGACAGGGGGTAATCAGCCCCAGCATTTT
cdr3_aa: CASSPGTGGNQPQHF

cdr3_length: 15
clone_size: -
v_call: TRBV2
d_call: -
j_call: TRBJ2-2
cdr3_nt: TGTGCCAGCAGTAAACAGAATACGAACACCGGGGAGCTGTTTTTT
cdr3_aa: CASSKQNTNTGELFF

cdr3_length: 14
clone_size: -
v_call: TRBV28
d_call: -
j_call: TRBJ2-1
cdr3_nt: TGTGCCAGCAGTTTAAAGCCCTCCTACAATGAGCAGTTCTTC
cdr3_aa: CASSLKPSYNEQFF

cdr3_length: 15
clone_size: -
v_call: TRBV9
d_call: -
j_call: TRBJ2-3
cdr3_nt: TGTGCCAGCAGCGTATCGCCCAGGGACACAGATACGCAGTATTTT
cdr3_aa: CASSVSPRDTDTQYF

cdr3_length: 14
clone_size: -
v_call: TRBV5-1
d_call: -
j_call: TRBJ1-2
cdr3_nt: TGCGCCAGCAGCTTGGCCACGGCTAACTATGGCTACACCTTC
cdr3_aa: CASSLATANYGYTF

cdr3_length: 15
clone_size: -
v_call: TRBV13
d_call: TRBD2
j_call: TRBJ2-1
cdr3_nt: TGTGCCAGCAGCTTAGGACTAGCGGGAGTATACGAGCAGTTCTTC
cdr3_aa: CASSLGLAGVYEQFF

cdr3_length: 15
clone_size: -
v_call: TRBV5-1
d_call: -
j_call: TRBJ2-1
cdr3_nt: TGCGCCAGCAGCTTAGGACTGGGGAAGGGCGATGAGCAGTTCTTC
cdr3_aa: CASSLGLGKGDEQFF

cdr3_length: 18
clone_size: -
v_call: TRBV19
d_call: -
j_call: TRBJ1-1
cdr3_nt: TGTGCCAGTAGGGTTCTCGGAAACAGTGCTGGGGTGGGTACTGAAGCTTTCTTT
cdr3_aa: CASRVLGNSAGVGTEAFF

cdr3_length: 15
clone_size: -
v_call: TRBV11-3
d_call: -
j_call: TRBJ1-1
cdr3_nt: TGTGCCAGCAGCTTGCAAGGGGCCGGGGACACTGAAGCTTTCTTT
cdr3_aa: CASSLQGAGDTEAFF

cdr3_length: 15
clone_size: -
v_call: TRBV18
d_call: -
j_call: TRBJ1-2
cdr3_nt: TGTGCCAGCTCACCCGATTTGGTCCCTACATATGGCTACACCTTC
cdr3_aa: CASSPDLVPTYGYTF

cdr3_length: 15
clone_size: -
v_call: TRBV6-5
d_call: -
j_call: TRBJ1-5
cdr3_nt: TGTGCCAGCAGTTATTCTACAGGGAAGGATCAGCCCCAGCATTTT
cdr3_aa: CASSYSTGKDQPQHF

cdr3_length: 13
clone_size: -
v_call: TRBV6-5
d_call: TRBD1
j_call: TRBJ1-1
cdr3_nt: TGTGCCAGCATGGACAGGGGGCTTACTGAAGCTTTCTTT
cdr3_aa: CASMDRGLTEAFF

cdr3_length: 11
clone_size: -
v_call: TRBV2
d_call: -
j_call: TRBJ2-1
cdr3_nt: TGTGCCAGCACAACGGACAATGAGCAGTTCTTC
cdr3_aa: CASTTDNEQFF

cdr3_length: 13
clone_size: -
v_call: TRBV5-4
d_call: -
j_call: TRBJ2-3
cdr3_nt: TGTGCCAGCAGCCAGGGGACCACAGATACGCAGTATTTT
cdr3_aa: CASSQGTTDTQYF

cdr3_length: 13
clone_size: -
v_call: TRBV30
d_call: -
j_call: TRBJ1-2
cdr3_nt: TGTGCCTGGAGCCCCCGGGACACTTATGGCTACACCTTC
cdr3_aa: CAWSPRDTYGYTF

cdr3_length: 15
clone_size: -
v_call: TRBV5-1
d_call: TRBD1
j_call: TRBJ2-7
cdr3_nt: TGCGCCAGCAGAATCGTAAGGGACAGGGCCTACGAGCAGTACTTC
cdr3_aa: CASRIVRDRAYEQYF

cdr3_length: 14
clone_size: once
v_call: TRBV27
d_call: -
j_call: TRBJ2-3
cdr3_nt: TGTGCCAGCAATGAGTTTCCTAGCACAGATACGCAGTATTTT
cdr3_aa: CASNEFPSTDTQYF

cdr3_length: 13
clone_size: -
v_call: TRBV10-3
d_call: -
j_call: TRBJ2-1
cdr3_nt: TGTGCCATCCGGGGGGCAGGTCACAATGAGCAGTTCTTC
cdr3_aa: CAIRGAGHNEQFF

cdr3_length: 16
clone_size: -
v_call: TRBV9
d_call: -
j_call: TRBJ2-1
cdr3_nt: TGTGCCAGCAGCGTAGAAGAAGGGCGGTGGGGCAATGAGCAGTTCTTC
cdr3_aa: CASSVEEGRWGNEQFF

cdr3_length: 17
clone_size: -
v_call: TRBV18
d_call: -
j_call: TRBJ2-1
cdr3_nt: TGTGCCAGCTCACCGATTACACAAGGACATCCGGACAATGAGCAGTTCTTC
cdr3_aa: CASSPITQGHPDNEQFF

cdr3_length: 16
clone_size: -
v_call: TRBV28
d_call: -
j_call: TRBJ2-7
cdr3_nt: TGTGCCAGCAGCCCCCTGCGGGGTCCCACTCGGTACGAGCAGTACTTC
cdr3_aa: CASSPLRGPTRYEQYF

cdr3_length: 15
clone_size: -
v_call: TRBV11-2
d_call: TRBD1
j_call: TRBJ2-7
cdr3_nt: TGTGCCAGCAGCTTAGCCGGGACAGGGGCCGACGAGCAGTACTTC
cdr3_aa: CASSLAGTGADEQYF

cdr3_length: 14
clone_size: -
v_call: TRBV10-2
d_call: TRBD2
j_call: TRBJ2-7
cdr3_nt: TGCGCCAGCACCCAGGCTAGCGGCTCCTACGAGCAGTACTTC
cdr3_aa: CASTQASGSYEQYF

cdr3_length: 14
clone_size: once
v_call: TRBV30
d_call: -
j_call: TRBJ1-1
cdr3_nt: TGTGCCTGGACCAGAAACGGGAAGAACACTGAAGCTTTCTTT
cdr3_aa: CAWTRNGKNTEAFF

cdr3_length: 17
clone_size: -
v_call: TRBV5-1
d_call: TRBD2
j_call: TRBJ2-7
cdr3_nt: TGCGCCAGCAGCACCGGGACTAGCCTACAGGTTGCCTACGAGCAGTACTTC
cdr3_aa: CASSTGTSLQVAYEQYF

cdr3_length: 16
clone_size: -
v_call: TRBV27
d_call: -
j_call: TRBJ2-7
cdr3_nt: TGTGCCAGCGGGAGCCTGTCGCAGCTTAAAGTCTACGAGCAGTACTTC
cdr3_aa: CASGSLSQLKVYEQYF

cdr3_length: 16
clone_size: -
v_call: TRBV7-2
d_call: TRBD1
j_call: TRBJ2-1
cdr3_nt: TGTGCCAGCAGCTTAGGCCGGACAGGGGCTACAAATGAGCAGTTCTTC
cdr3_aa: CASSLGRTGATNEQFF

cdr3_length: 16
clone_size: once
v_call: TRBV7-2
d_call: -
j_call: TRBJ1-6
cdr3_nt: TGTGCCAGCAGCTTAGCGCCGCGAGAACCTAATTCACCCCTCCACTTT
cdr3_aa: CASSLAPREPNSPLHF

cdr3_length: 15
clone_size: -
v_call: TRBV5-1
d_call: TRBD1
j_call: TRBJ1-2
cdr3_nt: TGCGCCAGCAGCTCAACAGGGGGCACGTTCTATGGCTACACCTTC
cdr3_aa: CASSSTGGTFYGYTF

cdr3_length: 15
clone_size: -
v_call: TRBV9
d_call: -
j_call: TRBJ2-3
cdr3_nt: TGTGCCAGCAGCGTAGTAGGGAGCGGGTATGATACGCAGTATTTT
cdr3_aa: CASSVVGSGYDTQYF

cdr3_length: 18
clone_size: -
v_call: TRBV5-1
d_call: TRBD1
j_call: TRBJ1-1
cdr3_nt: TGCGCCAGCAGCATCTGGAAGGGGGCAGGCCCCCAGAACACTGAAGCTTTCTTT
cdr3_aa: CASSIWKGAGPQNTEAFF

cdr3_length: 16
clone_size: -
v_call: TRBV5-4
d_call: TRBD2
j_call: TRBJ2-2
cdr3_nt: TGTGCCAGCACCAGGGAACTAGCGTTTGGCACCGGGGAGCTGTTTTTT
cdr3_aa: CASTRELAFGTGELFF